This T cell receptor beta chain originates from a study of technical replicates of blood from four donors. CDR3 size: 17 residues. Germline V gene lookup returns CDR1 SGHRS and CDR2 YFSETQ. With V trimmed by 1 base and J by 4 bases, 11 bases remained unmatched. This table comes from immunoSEQ multiplex PCR, and its TCRdb copy is limited to in-frame clones, with some not included. The repertoire includes 70,000 to 85,000 clones, roughly 95% of them detected once, and 0.24% sits in the top ten. This receptor was obtained from a human donor in good health. Sequences were obtained from T cells isolated from PBMCs. This chain connects TRBV5-1 to TRBJ2-5; 9 bases agree with TRBD1. The CDR3 here is CASSLSGTGWTGETQYF. The CDR3 coding sequence is TGCGCCAGCAGCTTGTCCGGGACAGGGTGGACGGGAGAGACCCAGTACTTC. Full variable domain (rest looked up from reference TRBV5-1 and TRBJ2-5): KAGVTQTPRYLIKTRGQQVTLSCSPISGHRSVSWYQQTPGQGLQFLFEYFSETQRNKGNFPGRFSGRQFSNSRSEMNVSTLELGDSALYLCASSLSGTGWTGETQYFGPGTRLLVL.